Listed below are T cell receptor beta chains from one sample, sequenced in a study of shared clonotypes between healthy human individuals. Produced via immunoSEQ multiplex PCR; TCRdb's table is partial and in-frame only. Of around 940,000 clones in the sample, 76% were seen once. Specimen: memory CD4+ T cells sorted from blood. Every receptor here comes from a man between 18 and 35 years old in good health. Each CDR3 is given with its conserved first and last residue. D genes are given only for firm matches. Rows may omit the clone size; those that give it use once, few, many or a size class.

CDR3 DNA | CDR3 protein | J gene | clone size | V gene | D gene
TGTGCCAGCAGCTTAAGGGTAGGGAGCACAGATACGCAGTATTTT | CASSLRVGSTDTQYF | TRBJ2-3 | - | TRBV7-3 | -
TGTGCCAGCAGCCCGGACAGCAATCAGCCCCAGCATTTT | CASSPDSNQPQHF | TRBJ1-5 | - | TRBV7-2 | -
TGTGCCAGCAGGGAGGGGGGGGCTGGGGCCAACGTCCTGACTTTC | CASREGGAGANVLTF | TRBJ2-6 | - | TRBV27 | -
TGTGCCAGCAGTTTGGGGACAGGGGGGAACAATGAGCAGTTCTTC | CASSLGTGGNNEQFF | TRBJ2-1 | - | TRBV28 | TRBD1
TGCGCCAGCAGCCTTTCCGACAGGGGACTGAACACCGGGGAGCTGTTTTTT | CASSLSDRGLNTGELFF | TRBJ2-2 | once | TRBV5-1 | TRBD1
TGTGCCAGCAGCCCGCAGGGGGCATGGTATGGCTACACCTTC | CASSPQGAWYGYTF | TRBJ1-2 | - | TRBV5-6 | TRBD1
TGTGCCTGGAGTGATAGGGGAACTGAAGCTTTCTTT | CAWSDRGTEAFF | TRBJ1-1 | few | TRBV30 | -
TGTGCCAGCAGCGTAGGGACCGAGGGCTCTGGGGCCAACGTCCTGACTTTC | CASSVGTEGSGANVLTF | TRBJ2-6 | - | TRBV9 | -
TGTGCCAGCCAGCGGGGGGCCTTCACAGATACGCAGTATTTT | CASQRGAFTDTQYF | TRBJ2-3 | once | TRBV25-1 | TRBD2
TGTGCCAGCAGTTACTCCGAACTAGCGGAGGAGACCCAGTACTTC | CASSYSELAEETQYF | TRBJ2-5 | - | TRBV6-6 | TRBD2
TGCAGTGCAGAGAGGGGAACTGAAGCTTTCTTT | CSAERGTEAFF | TRBJ1-1 | - | TRBV20-1 | -
TGTGCCATCAGTGCAGGGGCTAGCAATCAGCCCCAGCATTTT | CAISAGASNQPQHF | TRBJ1-5 | - | TRBV10-3 | -
TGTGCCTGGAGTTCCTACACAGGGGGCGGCTACAATGAGCAGTTCTTC | CAWSSYTGGGYNEQFF | TRBJ2-1 | - | TRBV30 | TRBD1
TGTGCCAGCAGCTCCGCTACAGGGGCCCTTCCCCCCTACGAGCAGTACTTC | CASSSATGALPPYEQYF | TRBJ2-7 | - | TRBV7-9 | TRBD1
TGTGCCAGCTTTACAGGGGTGGGTCAGCCCCAGCATTTT | CASFTGVGQPQHF | TRBJ1-5 | - | TRBV18 | TRBD1
TGCGCCACTTCGGCGAGGGGCGACACTGAAGCTTTCTTT | CATSARGDTEAFF | TRBJ1-1 | - | TRBV5-1 | -
TGCGCCAGCAGCCAAGGGGACACAACTAATGAAAAACTGTTTTTT | CASSQGDTTNEKLFF | TRBJ1-4 | - | TRBV4-3 | -
TGCGCCAGCAGAGAGCGAGGGTCTAGCACAGATACGCAGTATTTT | CASRERGSSTDTQYF | TRBJ2-3 | - | TRBV5-1 | -
TGTGCTAGCAGCTCCGGACTCGGGCCTAATGAAAAACTGTTTTTT | CASSSGLGPNEKLFF | TRBJ1-4 | few | TRBV7-7 | -